Following are 26 T cell receptor beta chains from one sample sequenced in a study of blood T cells in healthy people across ages. A J-beta primer mix and a sample-barcoded 5' primer were used in a second PCR of about 7 to 12 cycles. TCRdb re-called the 5' RACE reads through MiXCR, storing one row per CDR3 protein. Altogether 1.5 million to 2 million distinct CDR3 sequences are present, about 49% being singletons, with the ten largest covering 2% to 2.5%. Sequenced sample: blood. These receptors came from a woman in her thirties or forties in good health.

The J gene is TRBJ2-3, the V gene TRBV5-1; maybe TRBD2 (6 bases). The CDR3 runs 15 residues. V was trimmed by 3 bases and J by 2 bases, leaving 13 bases between them. Germline CDR1 reads SGHRS; CDR2 reads YFSETQ. The CDR3 coding sequence is TGCGCCAGCAGCTACGTTAGCGGAAACACAGATACGCAGTATTTT. This gives the protein CASSYVSGNTDTQYF.

The chain has TRBV7-2 and TRBJ2-1; possibly TRBD2 for D (6 bases). CDR1 is SGHTA and CDR2 is FQGNSA in the germline V gene. Trimming cost V 5 bases and J 10 bases, with 18 bases left between them. The CDR3 contains 14 residues. The DNA for the CDR3 is TGTGCCAGCAGCCCGGGGGTATTCTCCTACGAGCAGTTCTTC. Translated: CASSPGVFSYEQFF.

The genes are TRBV28 and TRBJ2-7; 9 positions agree with TRBD1. Germline V CDR1 and CDR2: MDHEN, SYDVKM. With 2 bases clipped from V and 1 base from J, the junction kept 6 bases outside the gene matches. The CDR3 length is 16 residues. The CDR3 sequence: CASSLGGQGRSYEQYF. As DNA, the CDR3 is TGTGCCAGCAGTTTAGGGGGACAGGGTAGGTCCTACGAGCAGTACTTC.

This rearrangement joins TRBV20-1 to TRBJ2-3; 7 bases agree with TRBD1. The CDR3 extends over 13 amino acids. The ends lost 5 bases at V and 2 bases at J; junction bases unmatched: 4. Germline V CDR1 and CDR2: DFQATT, SNEGSKA (reference sequence). CDR3 in DNA: TGCAGTGCTCTGCAGGGGGTCACAGATACGCAGTATTTT. This encodes CSALQGVTDTQYF.

This clonotype came up a few times. V gene TRBV25-1 combines with J gene TRBJ1-2; tentative D call: TRBD1 (5 bases). The CDR3 has 14 residues. Germline V lookup: CDR1 MGHDK, CDR2 SYGVNS. V was trimmed by 6 bases and J by 1 base, leaving 12 bases between them. CDR3 region: CASSPDRYNYGYTF. CDR3 coding DNA: TGTGCCAGCAGCCCCGACAGATATAACTATGGCTACACCTTC.

The genes are TRBV13 and TRBJ1-2, with 7 nucleotides matching TRBD1. Germline assignment: CDR1 PRHDT and CDR2 FYEKMQ (reference sequence). V dropped 4 bases and J dropped 3; count of bases not matched to a gene: 2. The CDR3 is made up of 13 amino acids. CDR3 nucleotide sequence: TGTGCCAGCAGCTCTGGACAGGACTATGGCTACACCTTC. Protein product: CASSSGQDYGYTF.

This rearrangement joins TRBV5-1 to TRBJ2-7; TRBD1 is a possible D gene (6 bases). In germline, CDR1 is SGHRS, CDR2 YFSETQ. The CDR3 covers 16 residues. V was shortened by 6 bases and J by 3 bases, with 22 bases between the two germline ends. CDR3 in DNA: TGCGCCAGCACCCCAGGACCCGTGGACAGTTACTACGAGCAGTACTTC. It yields the protein CASTPGPVDSYYEQYF.

The chain combines TRBV27 with TRBJ2-1; 8 bases are shared with TRBD2. With V trimmed by 5 bases and J by 12 bases, 9 bases remained unmatched. CDR1 is MNHEY and CDR2 is SMNVEV in the germline V gene (reference sequence). The CDR3 totals 13 residues. CDR3 region: CASSPRDRGGQFF. The CDR3 DNA follows: TGTGCCAGCAGTCCAAGGGATCGGGGGGGGCAGTTCTTC.

Turning to this clonotype: At one end the junction does not follow the germline gene, possibly because of a read error. V and J are TRBV15 and TRBJ1-2; 8 bases are a match to TRBD1. CDR1 LNHNV and CDR2 YYDKDF come from the germline V gene (reference sequence). This CDR3 contains 13 residues. The chain's CDR3 is CATSPGGPYGYIF. In DNA, the CDR3 is TGTGCCACCTCACCAGGGGGCCCATATGGCTACATCTTC.

The chain combines TRBV12-3 or TRBV12-4 with TRBJ2-3; D remains unclear. Trimming cost V 6 bases and J 0 bases, with 16 bases left between them. This CDR3 region has 16 residues. The chain's CDR3 is CASSRHSPSSTDTQYF. DNA for the CDR3: TGTGCCAGCAGCCGCCATAGCCCATCTAGCACAGATACGCAGTATTTT.

In its sample, this clonotype was seen once. The chain employs TRBV12-5 and TRBJ2-5, with D unresolved. Trimming took off 2 bases at V and 3 bases at J, with 7 bases between the two ends. The CDR3 consists of 13 residues. In germline, CDR1 is LGHNT, CDR2 FRNRAP. The CDR3 nucleotides read TGTGCTAGTGGTTTGCCGCCAGAAGAGACCCAGTACTTC. Amino acid sequence: CASGLPPEETQYF.

This clonotype was seen only a few times. The V and J genes are TRBV5-1 and TRBJ2-4; D may be TRBD1 or TRBD2 (6 bases each). CDR3 size: 15 residues. Germline V lookup: CDR1 SGHRS, CDR2 YFSETQ. The V gene lost 4 bases and the J gene lost 8 bases, with 19 bases spanning the gap. DNA for the CDR3: TGCGCCAGCAGCGAGAGGGGGGAAAACTGGGACATTCAGTACTTC. It translates to CASSERGENWDIQYF.

The chain is built from TRBV4-3 and TRBJ2-7; D ambiguous. The germline V and J ends were trimmed by 0 bases and 3 bases, with 12 bases remaining between them. There are 15 residues in the CDR3. Germline V lookup: CDR1 LGHNA, CDR2 YSLEER. CDR3 nucleotides: TGCGCCAGCAGCCAAGACGAGGAGAGAGTCTACGAGCAGTACTTC. As protein: CASSQDEERVYEQYF.

V and J are TRBV3-1 and TRBJ1-2; TRBD1 matches 10 bases. Germline assignment: CDR1 LGHDT and CDR2 YNNKEL (reference sequence). The CDR3 loop spans 14 amino acids. V shed 6 bases and J 8 bases; nucleotides not matched to a gene: 9. The CDR3 DNA reads as TGTGCCAGCAGTCTCTGGACAGGGGGGAGAGGCTACACCTTC. This encodes CASSLWTGGRGYTF.

This clonotype was found a few times. V usage is TRBV4-3 and J usage is TRBJ1-6, with D unclear. V was trimmed by 2 bases and J by 10 bases, leaving 9 bases between them. CDR1 and CDR2 from the germline V gene are LGHNA and YSLEER. The CDR3 is made up of 13 amino acids. The CDR3: CASSQLRESPLHF. The CDR3 DNA follows: TGCGCCAGCAGCCAATTGAGGGAATCACCCCTCCACTTT.

This clonotype has just one count. V gene TRBV6-5 combines with J gene TRBJ2-7; possibly TRBD1 or TRBD2 for D (5 bases each). The end of the DNA fits TRBJ2-5 better, so the J call may be wrong. The CDR3 runs 14 residues. CDR1 MNHEY and CDR2 SVGAGI come from the germline V gene. CDR3 nucleotide sequence: TGTGCCACCTATTCGAGGGGATTGGAGGAGACCCAGTACTTC. Translation gives CATYSRGLEETQYF.

The V and J genes are TRBV13 and TRBJ2-5, with 8 bases identical to TRBD1. The J call is in doubt because the DNA end fits TRBJ2-7 better. Looked up from germline, CDR1 is PRHDT and CDR2 is FYEKMQ (reference sequence). There are 16 residues in the CDR3. The CDR3 nucleotides read TGTGCCAGCAGCTCGCGGGACAGGTCGACTACTTACGAGCAGTACTTC. It encodes CASSSRDRSTTYEQYF.

The V call is TRBV6-5, the J call TRBJ1-2; TRBD1 agrees at 7 bases. CDR1 is MNHEY, CDR2 SVGAGI, per germline. V shed 6 bases and J 8 bases; nucleotides not matched to a gene: 15. The CDR3 is 15 amino acids. CDR3 bases: TGTGCCAGCAGAAACCTTGGACAGGCCCTTCGGGGCTACACCTTC. It translates to CASRNLGQALRGYTF.

The table lists this clonotype with a few counts. V is TRBV6-5 and J is TRBJ2-7, with D possibly matching TRBD1 (5 bases). V was shortened by 0 bases and J by 3 bases, with 15 bases between the two germline ends. Per germline, CDR1 MNHEY and CDR2 SVGAGI. CDR3 length: 16 residues. The CDR3 DNA follows: TGTGCCAGCAGTTACTCGAGTAACGGACAAGACTACGAGCAGTACTTC. This translates into CASSYSSNGQDYEQYF.

V usage is TRBV29-1 and J usage is TRBJ2-5; 8 bases are a match to TRBD1. CDR1 is SQVTM and CDR2 is ANQGSEA in the germline V gene. The CDR3 has 15 amino acids. After removal of 4 bases from V and 3 bases from J, the junction contained 10 bases not matched to a gene. The CDR3 reads CSVALTGVFEETQYF. The CDR3 DNA is TGCAGCGTTGCCTTGACAGGGGTATTCGAAGAGACCCAGTACTTC.

The chain couples TRBV4-2 to TRBJ2-5; TRBD1 is a possible D gene (6 bases). The CDR3 totals 17 residues. V was pared by 4 bases and J by 3 bases, with 21 bases between. Germline loops: CDR1 LGHNA, CDR2 YNFKEQ. Written as DNA, the CDR3 is TGTGCCAGCAGCCTGACTACAGGGAGTGGTCCAGAAGAGACCCAGTACTTC. This codes for CASSLTTGSGPEETQYF.

The V gene is TRBV29-1, the J gene TRBJ2-4; D unclear. This CDR3 is built from 13 residues. The V end was cut by 4 bases, the J end by 2 bases, with 9 bases between. Germline-derived CDR1 and CDR2 are SQVTM and ANQGSEA. For the CDR3, the DNA is TGCAGCGTTGCTAGTAGCACCAAAAACATTCAGTACTTC. Residues: CSVASSTKNIQYF.

V is TRBV6-2 or TRBV6-3 and J is TRBJ2-3, with 7 bases fitting TRBD1. This CDR3 is 14 amino acids long. Per the germline V gene, CDR1 is MNHEY and CDR2 is SVGEGT. Germline trimming cut 8 bases from V and 4 bases from J; bases unmatched to any gene: 9. CDR3 coding DNA: TGTGCCAGCTCTGACAGGGAATTCCCAGATACGCAGTATTTT. Its protein product is CASSDREFPDTQYF.

The chain is built from TRBV27 and TRBJ1-2, with TRBD1 as a possible D gene (5 bases). The CDR3 is 15 amino acids. Per germline, CDR1 MNHEY and CDR2 SMNVEV (reference sequence). Trimming left V 5 bases short and J 6 bases short, with 19 bases between. The CDR3 reads CASSPPRAGIDGYTF. CDR3 nucleotides: TGTGCCAGCAGTCCCCCCCGGGCAGGGATCGATGGCTACACCTTC.

The rearrangement links TRBV25-1 to TRBJ2-7, with unresolved D. The CDR3 has 15 amino acids. Trimming left V 2 bases short and J 7 bases short, with 18 bases between. The germline CDR1 and CDR2 sequences are MGHDK and SYGVNS. The CDR3 reads CASSEVFGAYNEQYF. CDR3 DNA sequence: TGTGCCAGCAGTGAAGTATTTGGAGCATACAATGAGCAGTACTTC.

This clonotype was seen a handful of times. This chain connects TRBV9 to TRBJ2-4; D is tentatively TRBD1 or TRBD2 (5 bases each). The CDR3 is made up of 14 amino acids. Trimming pared 2 bases from V and 13 bases from J, leaving 19 bases between. The germline V gene encodes CDR1 SGDLS and CDR2 YYNGEE. The CDR3 protein is CASSVTGTASGQYF. In DNA form, the CDR3 reads TGTGCCAGCAGCGTCACCGGGACCGCCTCCGGGCAGTACTTC.